Described below is a single T cell receptor (beta chain) sequence and its context. Its antigen is still unknown. Donors sampled were nominally healthy, though unrecorded immune exposures were likely. A multiplex PCR was run with 60 Vbeta primers and 13 Jbeta primers. Authors' analysis steps: Unique TCR beta chains totaled 65 million to 95 million in a later count, with approximately 10 million of them shared. Using immunoSEQ multiplex PCR, the repertoire was profiled, and TCRdb retains in-frame clones only, with some absent. D and trimming come from the DNA, and the V and J calls and clone size come from that table. The top ten hold 1.5% to 2% of the sample, which has about 120,000 clones, roughly four fifths seen once. The data originate from a study of cytomegalovirus exposure and HLA in healthy donors. Overall study context: A preliminary data release comprised 80 million to 95 million unique TCRs obtained from HLA-typed donors. Study-level findings and limits: A later analysis found common viral pathogens apparently linked to several of the most significant clusters.

The V end was cut by 7 bases, the J end by 2 bases, with 12 bases between. From germline, CDR1 is SEHNR and CDR2 FQNEAQ (reference sequence). This CDR3 spans 14 amino acids. The sequence was obtained from a man in his forties or fifties in good health and CMV-seronegative. This chain joins TRBV7-9 and TRBJ1-3, with D possibly matching TRBD1 (5 bases). The sample was PBMCs. The CDR3 loop is CASTATATGNTIYF. The CDR3, as DNA: TGTGCCAGCACCGCGACAGCGACTGGAAACACCATATATTTT.